Sequencing of this T cell receptor (beta chain) was carried out in a study of T-cell reconstitution after alpha-beta-depleted transplantation in children. General study findings and limits: Where some patients showed high TCRbeta diversity at day 60, it came from recipient T cells and thymic progenitors that had survived. It was reported that alpha-beta T cells came from several hundred expanded graft clones (about two months after transplant).

Unique molecular identifiers tagged the TCRbeta library. TCRdb reanalysed the PCR reads using MiXCR and keeps one entry per CDR3 protein. The repertoire has roughly 200,000 distinct CDR3 sequences, around 8.4% of them found once; the top ten carry 35% to 45%. V lost 6 bases, J lost 4 bases, and 5 bases stayed unmatched. The CDR3 is made up of 15 amino acids. Per germline, CDR1 MNHNS and CDR2 SASEGT. This clonotype was seen repeatedly, ten times or more. Its antigen is still unknown. The sample consisted of PBMCs, mostly from graft donor cells, taken 360 days after TCRalphabeta/CD19-depleted stem cell transplant. The chain is built from TRBV6-1 and TRBJ2-3; 12 bases are shared with TRBD2. The TCR originated in a male patient between 2 and 10 years old who had a stem cell transplant for acute myeloid leukemia, so the T cells may come from the graft donor. The CDR3 DNA reads TGTGCCAGCAGCAGATCTAGCGGGGGGGCAGATACGCAGTATTTT. It translates to CASSRSSGGADTQYF.